The clone carrying this T cell receptor beta chain turned up a few times. Its specificity is unknown. V lost 0 bases and J lost 5; bases outside the gene matches: 9. Germline V gene lookup returns CDR1 LGHNA and CDR2 YNFKEQ. This CDR3 has 18 amino acids. These data come from a study of identical twins. Findings of the study overall: Cross-sectional statistics underpinned the conclusions; the same donors were not followed. Twin-shared out-of-frame alpha sequences showed excess low generation probability.

cDNA carried unique molecular identifiers, and a universal primer site was added by template switching. TCRdb re-derived calls from the 5' RACE reads in MiXCR, one entry per CDR3 protein. The data contain around 340,000 distinct CDR3 sequences, roughly 10% of them singletons. V and J are TRBV4-2 and TRBJ2-3; the match to TRBD2 covers 12 bases. The clonotype originates from a woman aged 50 to 65 in good health. The sample taken for sequencing was naive T cells sorted from blood. CDR3 sequence: CASSQDPGTSGLVDTQYF. In nucleotides, the CDR3 is TGTGCCAGCAGCCAAGATCCCGGGACTAGCGGGCTGGTAGATACGCAGTATTTT.